This T cell receptor (beta chain) was sequenced in a study of blood T cell repertoires in COVID-19. Recovered status in Cohort 3 required two negative PCRs, clearance, or symptom resolution. Sequencing was performed with immunoSEQ multiplex PCR; in TCRdb, only in-frame clones are kept and a portion is missing. This table has over 400,000 clones, roughly nine tenths appearing once. Sequencing was carried out using PBMCs or T cells enriched from blood (not recorded which). The source is a woman aged 55 to 70 who had recovered from COVID-19.

CDR3 sequence reads: CASKSDRGSGEQFF. The CDR3 coding sequence is TGTGCCAGCAAGTCTGACAGGGGGTCCGGTGAGCAGTTCTTC. The rearrangement uses TRBV27 and TRBJ2-1; 9 bases fit TRBD1. This CDR3 has 14 amino acids. Germline assignment: CDR1 MNHEY and CDR2 SMNVEV (reference sequence). Trimming at V came to 7 bases and at J to 9 bases, leaving 10 bases not matched to a gene.